Listed here is a single TCR beta chain. Its cognate antigen has yet to be identified. No much larger clonotype is one base removed from it; base qualities were not supplied. The sample comes from a study of blood T cell repertoires in COVID-19 (dated by TCRdb to between 2020 and 2021). The study in broad terms: Samples from collaborators originated in the United States, Italy and Spain and spanned both the acute and convalescent phases of COVID-19. The prospective study material was composed of cDNA or gDNA derived from T cells, B-cell-depleted T cells, or PBMCs. The dataset comprised deeply sampled blood TCRbeta repertoires from subjects exposed to, actively infected with, or recovered from COVID-19. The repertoires were released in a freely available public database intended as a resource for research on the immune response to SARS-CoV-2. Samples came from the ongoing ImmuneRACE study (first 160 participants) plus 1,254 subjects from 6 global collaborators. Nearly every sample came with metadata listing a de-identified subject ID, COVID-19 status, age in years and sex. HLA class I and class II types, where available, came from metadata supplied by the sample provider rather than from assay-based typing.

The paper as a whole reports these results and caveats: How much clinical and demographic metadata was included differed by source and by participant, and the metadata was provided uncurated.

The germline V gene sets CDR1 to SNHLY and CDR2 to FYNNEI. Trimmed from V: 3 bases; trimmed from J: 4 bases; junction bases lacking a gene match: 11. The CDR3 covers 16 residues, taking in both the cysteine and the phenylalanine. Only CDR3 DNA remains: 48 bases, in frame from the first base. TCRbeta CDR3 regions were amplified from genomic DNA using the immunoSEQ Assay, a bias-controlled multiplex PCR. In the paper's pipeline: The number of nucleated cells in each sample was estimated by amplification of reference gene primers within the assay. To quantify the absolute abundance of each unique TCRbeta CDR3 rearrangement, sequence reads were collapsed and filtered. Productive Simpson clonality was computed per sample as the square root of Simpson's diversity index over productive rearrangements. In TCRdb, the immuneACCESS table is reduced to in-frame sequences with V and J assigned. These tables do not hold every clone; where another copy was compared, an unresolved V gene accounts for under half, and the others remain unexplained. V and J calls and clone size are as listed in that table; D and trimming were resolved from the DNA. This sample comprises fewer than 40,000 clones, about 82% of them detected only once. The top ten clones comprise over 7% of the sample.

Whole blood was collected in K2EDTA tubes by collaborating institutions according to the institutions' own protocols. Collaborator samples were shipped for TCRbeta analysis as frozen whole blood, isolated PBMCs, or DNA extracted from either sample type. Sequencing input: peripheral blood. This TCR came from an older man with active COVID-19. The chain employs TRBV2 and TRBJ2-7, with TRBD1 identical over 8 junction bases. CDR3 sequence: CASSDPSQGAGYEQYF. The nucleotide sequence reads TGTGCCAGCAGTGACCCCTCCCAGGGGGCGGGATACGAGCAGTACTTC.